Below, 18 T cell receptor beta chains from the same sample are listed, as sequenced in a study of T cell changes during pregnancy in multiple sclerosis. Sequenced by immunoSEQ multiplex PCR; TCRdb stores in-frame clones only, minus some. The sample consists of around 73,000 clones, about 92% of them appearing once. Source: peripheral blood, taken in the third trimester of pregnancy. The receptors were sampled from a female donor in good health, enrolled as a control in a pregnancy study.

The gene calls are TRBV5-6 and TRBJ2-4; possible D gene TRBD2, 7 bases. The CDR3 is made up of 18 amino acids. Germline-derived CDR1 and CDR2 are SGHDT and YYEEEE. Deletions cut 3 bases from V and 1 base from J, with 20 bases between. CDR3 DNA sequence: TGTGCCAGCAGCTCCCCGTGGGGGGGGGCCAGGGCCAAAAACATTCAGTACTTC. Translating it yields CASSSPWGGARAKNIQYF. Filled out from reference TRBV5-6 and TRBJ2-4, the complete variable domain reads DAGVTQSPTHLIKTRGQQVTLRCSPKSGHDTVSWYQQALGQGPQFIFQYYEEEERQRGNFPDRFSGHQFPNYSSELNVNALLLGDSALYLCASSSPWGGARAKNIQYFGAGTRLSVL.

This clone was detected a few times. The chain couples TRBV4-1 to TRBJ2-2; D not resolved. This CDR3 comprises 13 residues. The germline V gene encodes CDR1 MGHRA and CDR2 YSYEKL. Trimming stripped 1 base from V and 7 bases from J, with 7 bases between. CDR3: CASSQVRGGELFF. The CDR3 DNA follows: TGCGCCAGCAGCCAAGTTCGAGGCGGGGAGCTGTTTTTT.

CDR3 amino acids: CASSPRETQYF. CDR3 in DNA: TGTGCCAGCTCCCCGAGGGAGACCCAGTACTTC. V usage is TRBV28 and J usage is TRBJ2-5; no firm D call. Germline V gene data show CDR1 as MDHEN and CDR2 as SYDVKM. CDR3 length: 11 residues. V was pared by 8 bases and J by 5 bases, with 9 bases between.

This clone was observed a few times. The chain has TRBV7-3 and TRBJ2-2; maybe TRBD1 (6 bases). The CDR3 consists of 15 residues. Germline loops: CDR1 SGHTA, CDR2 FQGTGA. V was trimmed by 5 bases and J by 6 bases, leaving 16 bases between them. CDR3 sequence: CASSQTVQGAGELFF. The CDR3 DNA reads as TGTGCCAGCAGCCAAACGGTACAGGGCGCCGGGGAGCTGTTTTTT. The full variable domain, rest sourced from reference TRBV7-3 and TRBJ2-2, is GAGVSQTPSNKVTEKGKYVELRCDPISGHTALYWYRQSLGQGPEFLIYFQGTGAADDSGLPNDRFFAVRPEGSVSTLKIQRTERGDSAVYLCASSQTVQGAGELFFGEGSRLTVL.

The chain couples TRBV28 to TRBJ2-5, with 10 bases aligning to TRBD2. There are 18 residues in the CDR3. The V and J ends lost 5 bases and 5 bases, in that order; junction bases with no gene match: 17. CDR1 and CDR2 (germline): MDHEN, SYDVKM. The DNA for the CDR3 is TGTGCCAGCAGTGAGCGGGGGGGCCTTAAGGTATTATTGGAGACCCAGTACTTC. It is translated as CASSERGGLKVLLETQYF.

The chain combines TRBV29-1 with TRBJ2-1, with D perhaps TRBD2 (6 bases). Per germline, CDR1 SQVTM and CDR2 ANQGSEA. The CDR3 is 13 amino acids. Trimming removed 7 bases from V and 4 bases from J, with 14 bases in between. The chain's CDR3 is CSGSIAVYNEQFF. CDR3 sequence (DNA): TGCAGCGGGTCGATAGCGGTATACAATGAGCAGTTCTTC.

V usage is TRBV19 and J usage is TRBJ2-7; maybe TRBD1 (6 bases). Germline V gene data show CDR1 as LNHDA and CDR2 as SQIVND (reference sequence). The ends were cut back, 4 bases at V and 6 bases at J, with 19 bases in the middle. The CDR3 spans 15 residues. The CDR3 coding sequence is TGTGCCAGTAGTACACAGCCACAGGGTAAAGGCGAGCAGTACTTC. Translated: CASSTQPQGKGEQYF.

This chain links TRBV28 with TRBJ2-6, with D possibly being TRBD2 (5 bases). Trimming pared 7 bases from V and 0 bases from J, leaving 19 bases between. This CDR3 is 18 amino acids long. Per the germline V gene, CDR1 is MDHEN and CDR2 is SYDVKM. This chain's CDR3 is CASTSFRDLGSGANVLTF. Written as DNA, the CDR3 is TGTGCCAGCACCTCATTCCGGGATCTCGGCTCTGGGGCCAACGTCCTGACTTTC.

This chain connects TRBV6-5 to TRBJ1-1, with 7 bases lining up with TRBD1. The V gene end was trimmed by 6 bases and the J gene end by 10 bases; junction bases not matched to a gene: 14. CDR3 length: 14 residues. Germline-derived CDR1 and CDR2 are MNHEY and SVGAGI. CDR3 protein: CASSMDRIFVGAFF. The CDR3 DNA sequence: TGTGCCAGCAGCATGGACAGGATTTTCGTTGGAGCTTTCTTT.

J is TRBJ2-7 and V is TRBV7-8, with 10 bases that match TRBD1. This CDR3 spans 13 amino acids. J lost 7 bases, V lost 5 bases, and 5 bases had no gene match. CDR1 and CDR2 (germline): SGHVS, FQNEAQ. DNA for the CDR3: TGTGCCAGCAGCAAAGGACAGGGGGGGGAGCAGTACTTC. It is translated as CASSKGQGGEQYF. The full variable domain, completed using reference TRBV7-8 and TRBJ2-7, is GAGVSQSPRYKVAKRGQDVALRCDPISGHVSLFWYQQALGQGPEFLTYFQNEAQLDKSGLPSDRFFAERPEGSVSTLKIQRTQQEDSAVYLCASSKGQGGEQYFGPGTRLTVT.

The chain employs TRBV7-9 and TRBJ1-2, with 7 nucleotides matching TRBD1. This CDR3 has 15 amino acids. The V gene end was trimmed by 6 bases and the J gene end by 4 bases; junction bases not matched to a gene: 11. CDR1 and CDR2 from the germline V gene are SEHNR and FQNEAQ (reference sequence). This CDR3 is CASREGGAGIYGYTF. The CDR3 DNA follows: TGTGCCAGCAGGGAAGGGGGCGCCGGGATCTATGGCTACACCTTC.

DNA for the CDR3: TGTGCCAGCAGCCAGTTTTATCGAGACAGTACAGCTGGAAACACCATATATTTT. Encoded protein: CASSQFYRDSTAGNTIYF. This rearrangement joins TRBV4-2 to TRBJ1-3; perhaps TRBD1 as D (5 bases). CDR3 size: 18 residues. CDR1 LGHNA and CDR2 YNFKEQ come from the germline V gene. Trimming pared 3 bases from V and 2 bases from J, leaving 20 bases between.

The rearrangement joins TRBV28 to TRBJ1-1; D perhaps matches TRBD1 (5 bases). From germline, CDR1 is MDHEN and CDR2 SYDVKM. V was pared by 8 bases and J by 8 bases, with 15 bases between. This CDR3 comprises 12 residues. CDR3 protein: CASLQTVSEAFF. The CDR3 coding sequence is TGTGCCAGCCTACAGACAGTCTCCGAAGCTTTCTTT.

The chain combines TRBV27 with TRBJ2-7, with a weak D call TRBD1 (6 bases). Germline CDR1 is MNHEY and CDR2 is SMNVEV (reference sequence). This CDR3 has 14 residues. Trimming took off 7 bases at V and 5 bases at J, with 18 bases between the two ends. Here the CDR3 DNA reads TGTGCCAGCAACAAAATAGCAGGGGCCCACGAGCAGTACTTC. Translated, it gives CASNKIAGAHEQYF.

The chain couples TRBV27 to TRBJ1-5, with D possibly TRBD1 on 5 matching bases. This CDR3 is built from 16 residues. The V end lost 3 bases, the J end lost 1 base, and 13 bases lay between the germline ends. CDR1 is MNHEY and CDR2 is SMNVEV in the germline V gene (reference sequence). The CDR3 protein is CASSFSGKGSNQPQHF. DNA of the CDR3: TGTGCCAGCAGTTTTTCAGGGAAGGGGAGCAATCAGCCCCAGCATTTT.

V gene TRBV5-8 combines with J gene TRBJ1-1; D gene unclear. The CDR3 is made up of 11 amino acids. Trimming removed 1 base from V and 8 bases from J, with 6 bases in between. CDR1 is SGHTS and CDR2 is YDEGEE in the germline V gene. CDR3 in amino acids: CASSLWREAFF. For the CDR3, the DNA is TGTGCCAGCAGCTTGTGGAGGGAAGCTTTCTTT.

The CDR3 sequence is CSVLDTSGANVLTF. The CDR3 DNA reads TGCAGCGTCTTGGACACCTCTGGGGCCAACGTCCTGACTTTC. The rearrangement links TRBV29-1 to TRBJ2-6, with D tentatively TRBD1 (5 bases). Germline V gene sequence: CDR1 SQVTM, CDR2 ANQGSEA. V was clipped by 6 bases and J by 0 bases, with 9 bases between them. The CDR3 has 14 residues.

The chain uses TRBV5-6 and TRBJ1-1; D may be TRBD1 (5 bases). V dropped 0 bases and J dropped 5 bases, with 14 bases sitting between them. CDR3 length: 15 residues. In germline, CDR1 is SGHDT, CDR2 YYEEEE. In DNA, the CDR3 is TGTGCCAGCAGCTTGGGCCCCCAGGGAGGTACTGAAGCTTTCTTT. It encodes CASSLGPQGGTEAFF.